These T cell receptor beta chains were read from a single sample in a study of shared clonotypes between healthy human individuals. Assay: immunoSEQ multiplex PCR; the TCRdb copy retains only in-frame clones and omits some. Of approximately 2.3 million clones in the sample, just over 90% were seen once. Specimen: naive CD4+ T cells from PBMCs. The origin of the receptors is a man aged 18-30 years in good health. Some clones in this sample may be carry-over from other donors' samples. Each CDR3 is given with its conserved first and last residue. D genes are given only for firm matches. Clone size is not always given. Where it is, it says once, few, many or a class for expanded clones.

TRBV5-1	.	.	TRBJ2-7	CASSLAGGLSGEQYF	TGCGCCAGCAGCTTGGCTGGGGGGCTCTCGGGGGAGCAGTACTTC
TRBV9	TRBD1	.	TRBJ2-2	CASSAGQGAIPTGELFF	TGTGCCAGCAGCGCTGGACAGGGGGCGATCCCGACCGGGGAGCTGTTTTTT
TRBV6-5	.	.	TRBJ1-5	CASQLVESNQPQHF	TGTGCCAGCCAGTTGGTTGAAAGCAATCAGCCCCAGCATTTT
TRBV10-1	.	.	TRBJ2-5	CASSRDTGGKTQYF	TGCGCCAGCAGCCGGGACACCGGGGGAAAGACCCAGTACTTC
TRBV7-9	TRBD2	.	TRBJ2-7	CASSLGTSGNAGDEQYF	TGTGCCAGCAGCCTCGGGACTAGCGGGAACGCCGGCGACGAGCAGTACTTC
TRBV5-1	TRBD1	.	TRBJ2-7	CASSLAWRARGTGSDEQYF	TGCGCCAGCAGCTTGGCGTGGAGGGCCCGGGGGACAGGGAGCGACGAGCAGTACTTC
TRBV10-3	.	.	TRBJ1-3	CAISERLGGNTIYF	TGTGCCATCAGTGAGAGGCTAGGTGGAAACACCATATATTTT
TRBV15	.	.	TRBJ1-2	CATSRARGGVGYGYTF	TGTGCCACCAGCAGAGCAAGGGGGGGCGTAGGCTATGGCTACACCTTC
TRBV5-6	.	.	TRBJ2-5	CASSLRTVPRETQYF	TGTGCCAGCAGCTTGAGGACAGTCCCACGGGAGACCCAGTACTTC
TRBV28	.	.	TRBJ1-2	CASSLRTFYGYTF	TGTGCCAGCAGTTTACGGACCTTCTATGGCTACACCTTC
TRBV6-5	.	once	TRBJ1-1	CASVSGLNTEAFF	TGTGCCAGCGTTTCTGGCCTGAACACTGAAGCTTTCTTT